Shown below are 29 T cell receptor beta chains from a single sample sequenced in a study of T cell responses to AZD1222 COVID-19 vaccine. Sequenced by immunoSEQ multiplex PCR; TCRdb stores in-frame clones only, minus some. Here the sample spans about 96,000 clones, 90% being singletons. The material sequenced was peripheral blood, taken on day 0 of AZD1222 vaccination. The receptors here all came from an adult in good health.

The rearrangement uses TRBV27 and TRBJ1-6; a possible D gene is TRBD1 (5 bases). The CDR3 has 17 amino acids. Germline V gene lookup returns CDR1 MNHEY and CDR2 SMNVEV (reference sequence). With 6 bases removed from V and 7 bases from J, the gap between germline ends came to 22 bases. In DNA form, the CDR3 reads TGTGCCAGCAGGCTGTTGGGGGAGGGTCTTGCGAATTCACCCCTCCACTTT. Translating it yields CASRLLGEGLANSPLHF.

This chain uses TRBV28 with TRBJ1-1; 7 nucleotides align to TRBD1. J lost 3 bases, V lost 4 bases, and 8 bases had no gene match. The germline CDR1 and CDR2 sequences are MDHEN and SYDVKM. This CDR3 has 15 amino acids. As DNA, the CDR3 is TGTGCCAGCAGTTCCCGGGGACAGTACTACACTGAAGCTTTCTTT. Translation: CASSSRGQYYTEAFF.

This chain connects TRBV28 to TRBJ2-7; 9 bases agree with TRBD1. The CDR3 is made up of 16 amino acids. J was trimmed by 6 bases and V by 5 bases; bases with no gene match: 14. CDR1 is MDHEN, CDR2 SYDVKM, per germline. The CDR3 protein is CASSRTVGTGTGEQYF. The DNA for the CDR3 is TGTGCCAGCAGTCGAACTGTCGGGACAGGGACGGGCGAGCAGTACTTC.

V usage is TRBV11-1 and J usage is TRBJ1-2; maybe TRBD1 (5 bases). CDR3 length: 15 residues. Germline lookup yields CDR1 SGHAT and CDR2 FQDESV (reference sequence). V shed 2 bases and J shed 1 base, with 11 bases lying between them. The CDR3 reads CASSLTSTDNYGYTF. CDR3 nucleotides: TGTGCCAGCAGCTTAACCTCGACAGATAACTATGGCTACACCTTC.

J is TRBJ2-1 and V is TRBV6-5; no clear D. The CDR3 has 14 amino acids. Germline CDR1 reads MNHEY; CDR2 reads SVGAGI. V was shortened by 0 bases and J by 5 bases, with 8 bases between the two germline ends. The CDR3 region is CASSYSDDHNEQFF. CDR3 nucleotides: TGTGCCAGCAGTTACTCGGACGACCACAATGAGCAGTTCTTC.

V and J are TRBV27 and TRBJ2-7, with a possible D match to TRBD1 (7 bases). The CDR3 spans 13 residues. The germline V gene has CDR1 MNHEY and CDR2 SMNVEV (reference sequence). The V end lost 3 bases, the J end lost 3 bases, and 9 bases lay between the germline ends. The CDR3 sequence: CASSFQGGYEQYF. As DNA, the CDR3 is TGTGCCAGCAGTTTTCAGGGGGGCTACGAGCAGTACTTC.

The chain uses TRBV7-2 and TRBJ2-5; the D is unclear. V lost 7 bases and J lost 2, with 8 bases in between. The CDR3 has 12 amino acids. Germline-derived CDR1 and CDR2 are SGHTA and FQGNSA. The CDR3, as DNA: TGTGCCAGCACCAACCTGCAAGAGACCCAGTACTTC. Translation gives CASTNLQETQYF.

This clone has just one count. The chain uses TRBV9 and TRBJ2-7; 8 bases are a match to TRBD2. CDR1 and CDR2 (germline): SGDLS, YYNGEE. The junction had 7 bases not matched to a gene; V was cut back by 0 bases and J by 5 bases. The CDR3 sequence is 15 residues long. The CDR3 loop reads CASSVATGTRNEQYF. Written as DNA, the CDR3 is TGTGCCAGCAGCGTAGCTACGGGGACTAGAAACGAGCAGTACTTC.

In DNA form, the CDR3 reads TGTGCCAGCAGTTTCGGAGGGGCGTTGGAAAAACTGTTTTTT. Its translation: CASSFGGALEKLFF. The chain carries TRBV28 and TRBJ1-4, with D perhaps matching TRBD1 (5 bases). Trimming stripped 3 bases from V and 8 bases from J, with 13 bases between. The CDR3 runs 14 residues. Germline CDR1 is MDHEN and CDR2 is SYDVKM.

The gene calls are TRBV11-2 and TRBJ2-4; 8 bases agree with TRBD2. The ends lost 4 bases at V and 3 bases at J; junction bases unmatched: 2. Germline V gene sequence: CDR1 SGHAT, CDR2 FQNNGV. There are 14 residues in the CDR3. CDR3 loop: CASSSAGGKNIQYF. CDR3 in DNA: TGTGCCAGCAGCTCCGCGGGGGGCAAAAACATTCAGTACTTC. Drawing the rest from reference TRBV11-2 and TRBJ2-4, the complete variable domain is EAGVAQSPRYKIIEKRQSVAFWCNPISGHATLYWYQQILGQGPKLLIQFQNNGVVDDSQLPKDRFSAERLKGVDSTLKIQPAKLEDSAVYLCASSSAGGKNIQYFGAGTRLSVL.

In nucleotides, the CDR3 is TGTGCCAGCAGCTTCGGCAGGGCAGAGACCCAGTACTTC. This codes for CASSFGRAETQYF. J is TRBJ2-5 and V is TRBV11-3; D might be TRBD1 (5 bases). Germline assignment: CDR1 SGHNT and CDR2 YENEEA. This CDR3 has 13 residues. Trimming shortened V by 3 bases and J by 4 bases, and 9 bases separated the two germline ends.

The chain has TRBV4-1 and TRBJ2-7; D not certain. The germline V and J ends were trimmed by 10 bases and 0 bases, with 16 bases remaining between them. The germline V gene has CDR1 MGHRA and CDR2 YSYEKL. The CDR3 is 14 amino acids. The CDR3 loop is CATKPQVNSYEQYF. In DNA form, the CDR3 reads TGCGCCACCAAGCCGCAGGTGAACTCCTACGAGCAGTACTTC.

J is TRBJ2-7 and V is TRBV10-3, with D possibly matching TRBD2 (6 bases). This CDR3 spans 16 amino acids. The V gene lost 4 bases and the J gene lost 1 base, with 17 bases spanning the gap. Per germline, CDR1 ENHRY and CDR2 SYGVKD. The CDR3 loop is CAISGRWGVFSYEQYF. The CDR3 nucleotides are TGTGCCATCAGTGGGCGGTGGGGGGTATTTTCCTACGAGCAGTACTTC.

The chain combines TRBV7-2 with TRBJ2-2; D not certain. The CDR3 consists of 17 residues. Germline assignment: CDR1 SGHTA and CDR2 FQGNSA. Between the trimmed V and J ends, which lost 6 bases and 3 bases, there was a span of 20 bases. The CDR3 spells CASSLERGVVYTGELFF. As DNA, the CDR3 is TGTGCCAGCAGTCTAGAGCGAGGAGTAGTCTACACCGGGGAGCTGTTTTTT.

The chain carries TRBV7-9 and TRBJ1-1; no clear D. Trimming removed 2 bases at V and 0 bases at J, with 4 bases between. The CDR3 is 13 amino acids. Germline V lookup: CDR1 SEHNR, CDR2 FQNEAQ (reference sequence). For the CDR3, the DNA is TGTGCCAGCAGCTTAATTGTGAACACTGAAGCTTTCTTT. This translates into CASSLIVNTEAFF.

The genes are TRBV9 and TRBJ2-7; 12 bases map to TRBD2. The germline V gene encodes CDR1 SGDLS and CDR2 YYNGEE. V was clipped by 3 bases and J by 4 bases; unmatched bases: 17. The CDR3 totals 19 residues. CDR3 sequence: CASSADLKKGTSGYYEQYF. The CDR3 nucleotides read TGTGCCAGCAGCGCCGATCTCAAGAAAGGGACTAGCGGGTATTACGAGCAGTACTTC.

This chain uses TRBV18 with TRBJ1-5, with D unclear. With 6 bases removed from V and 6 bases from J, the gap between germline ends came to 18 bases. Per the germline V gene, CDR1 is KGHSH and CDR2 is LQKENI. CDR3 size: 15 residues. In DNA, the CDR3 is TGTGCCAGCTCCCCCGTGTCGGCGGAGGGTCAGCCCCAGCATTTT. It encodes CASSPVSAEGQPQHF. Using reference TRBV18 and TRBJ1-5 for the parts outside the CDR3, the full variable domain is NAGVMQNPRHLVRRRGQEARLRCSPMKGHSHVYWYRQLPEEGLKFMVYLQKENIIDESGMPKERFSAEFPKEGPSILRIQQVVRGDSAAYFCASSPVSAEGQPQHFGDGTRLSIL.

The rearrangement joins TRBV18 to TRBJ1-2, with D possibly matching TRBD1 (5 bases). The V gene lost 3 bases and the J gene lost 4 bases, with 9 bases spanning the gap. CDR1 KGHSH and CDR2 LQKENI come from the germline V gene. The length of the CDR3 is 13 residues. The CDR3: CASSPDDSYGYTF. DNA for the CDR3: TGTGCCAGCTCACCGGACGACAGCTATGGCTACACCTTC.

The CDR3 DNA reads as TGTGCCAGCAGCCAAATCCGGGGGGGCGAGCAGTACTTC. Encoded protein: CASSQIRGGEQYF. The rearrangement links TRBV5-8 to TRBJ2-7, with TRBD2 matching 8 bases. The ends lost 4 bases at V and 6 bases at J; junction bases unmatched: 6. Germline V gene data show CDR1 as SGHTS and CDR2 as YDEGEE. The CDR3 contains 13 residues.

V gene TRBV5-8 combines with J gene TRBJ2-5; TRBD1 matches 8 bases. CDR3 length: 16 amino acids. Germline V gene data show CDR1 as SGHTS and CDR2 as YDEGEE. V dropped 2 bases and J dropped 5; count of bases not matched to a gene: 11. The CDR3 here is CASSFLDRVAGETQYF. CDR3 DNA sequence: TGTGCCAGCAGCTTCTTGGACAGGGTGGCCGGGGAGACCCAGTACTTC.

This chain links TRBV7-3 with TRBJ2-3, with D hard to call. The CDR3 covers 14 residues. The germline V and J ends were trimmed by 5 bases and 5 bases, with 14 bases remaining between them. Germline V gene lookup returns CDR1 SGHTA and CDR2 FQGTGA. CDR3 protein: CASSITSGRDTQYF. The CDR3 nucleotides are TGTGCCAGCAGCATCACTTCAGGTAGAGATACGCAGTATTTT.

V is TRBV7-2 and J is TRBJ2-7; D gene unclear. The V gene lost 4 bases and the J gene lost 0 bases, with 7 bases spanning the gap. This CDR3 is built from 13 residues. Germline CDR1 and CDR2: SGHTA and FQGNSA. DNA of the CDR3: TGTGCCAGCAGCTCGTCCACCTCCTACGAGCAGTACTTC. Translation gives CASSSSTSYEQYF. Complete variable domain (other parts from reference TRBV7-2 and TRBJ2-7): GAGVSQSPSNKVTEKGKDVELRCDPISGHTALYWYRQSLGQGLEFLIYFQGNSAPDKSGLPSDRFSAERTGGSVSTLTIQRTQQEDSAVYLCASSSSTSYEQYFGPGTRLTVT.

V is TRBV28 and J is TRBJ1-3; maybe TRBD1 (5 bases). V lost 5 bases, J lost 0 bases, and 14 bases lay in between. Germline V gene sequence: CDR1 MDHEN, CDR2 SYDVKM. The CDR3 loop spans 16 amino acids. In DNA, the CDR3 is TGTGCCAGCAGTCTACCGAGGGGCAGCTCTGGAAACACCATATATTTT. Encoded protein: CASSLPRGSSGNTIYF.

V and J are TRBV11-3 and TRBJ2-7, with D tentatively TRBD2 (7 bases). The V end was cut by 4 bases, the J end by 6 bases, with 16 bases between. Per the germline V gene, CDR1 is SGHNT and CDR2 is YENEEA. The CDR3 spans 14 residues. CDR3 in amino acids: CASSSGGALVEQYF. In DNA, the CDR3 is TGTGCCAGCAGCTCTGGGGGGGCGCTTGTCGAGCAGTACTTC.

This clone was counted a few times. The genes are TRBV28 and TRBJ1-1; D gene uncertain. This CDR3 comprises 12 residues. Germline CDR1 reads MDHEN; CDR2 reads SYDVKM. Trimming stripped 3 bases from V and 11 bases from J, with 13 bases between. CDR3 nucleotide sequence: TGTGCCAGCAGTTTGGGCACCCCGGGGGCTTTCTTT. As protein: CASSLGTPGAFF.

CDR3 residues: CASSASGSNTGELFF. The DNA of the CDR3 is TGTGCCAGCTCCGCTAGCGGGAGTAACACCGGGGAGCTGTTTTTT. This sequence joins TRBV18 and TRBJ2-2; 10 nucleotides align to TRBD2. Germline CDR1 and CDR2: KGHSH and LQKENI. The CDR3 is 15 residues long. Trimming removed 6 bases from V and 2 bases from J; junction bases left unmatched: 3.

The gene calls are TRBV21-1 and TRBJ2-1; the table names TRBD2, a call not compared with the DNA. TRBV21-1 counts as a pseudogene. The CDR3 is 14 amino acids. The CDR3 sequence: CAGVEGSSYNEQFF. CDR3 coding DNA: TGTGCCGGAGTGGAGGGTAGCTCCTACAATGAGCAGTTCTTC.

V usage is TRBV4-3 and J usage is TRBJ2-7; TRBD1 matches 9 bases. After removal of 4 bases from V and 2 bases from J, the junction contained 3 bases not matched to a gene. Germline V lookup: CDR1 LGHNA, CDR2 YSLEER. The CDR3 has 14 residues. CDR3 region: CASSPGTGTYEQYF. The CDR3 DNA reads as TGCGCCAGCAGCCCCGGGACAGGGACCTACGAGCAGTACTTC.

The chain has TRBV9 and TRBJ2-2; D perhaps matches TRBD2 (6 bases). Between the trimmed V and J ends, which lost 7 bases and 6 bases, there was a span of 13 bases. CDR3 length: 13 amino acids. Germline loops: CDR1 SGDLS, CDR2 YYNGEE. CDR3 nucleotide sequence: TGTGCCAGCTCTAGGAGGGCCCCCGGGGAGCTGTTTTTT. Its protein product is CASSRRAPGELFF.